This is a list of T cell receptor beta chains from one sample in a study of blood T cell repertoires in COVID-19. Profiling relied on immunoSEQ multiplex PCR, and the TCRdb table lists in-frame clones only, not all of them. The repertoire includes under 110,000 clones, 70% to 75% of them detected once, and more than 0.8% sits in the top ten. Material: peripheral blood. The source of these receptors is a human donor with acute or convalescent COVID-19. The donor label of this sample is uncertain. The CDR3 runs from the conserved cysteine through the conserved F or W. A D gene is named only where the DNA matches it firmly. The listing skips clone size in some rows; elsewhere it reads once, few, many or a size class.

d_call j_call v_call clone_size cdr3_nt cdr3_aa
TRBD1 TRBJ2-6 TRBV7-2 few TGTGCCAGCAGCTCCGGGACAGGGAGTGGGGCCAACGTCCTGACTTTC CASSSGTGSGANVLTF
- TRBJ2-3 TRBV7-9 medium-sized TGTGCCAGCAGCATACGACAGCTTCTGACTGAAACAGATACGCAGTATTTT CASSIRQLLTETDTQYF
- TRBJ1-2 TRBV11-2 - TGTGCCAGCAGCTTTTCAGGGATTTACGGCTACACCTTC CASSFSGIYGYTF
TRBD1 TRBJ1-1 TRBV19 - TGTGCCAGTACGGACAGGGGACGCTCTGAAGCTTTCTTT CASTDRGRSEAFF
- TRBJ2-2 TRBV30 few TGTGCCTGGAGTGTAATGGCCCCCGGGGAGCTGTTTTTT CAWSVMAPGELFF
- TRBJ2-3 TRBV3-1/TRBV3-2 few TGTGCCAGCAGCCAAGTCGTGGGGGCAGCAGATACGCAGTATTTT CASSQVVGAADTQYF
TRBD2 TRBJ2-2 TRBV19 - TGTGCCAGTAAGGCTAGCGGGGGGCTGAACACCGGGGAGCTGTTTTTT CASKASGGLNTGELFF
TRBD1 TRBJ1-5 TRBV2 - TGTGCCAGCCGAGCAGGGGGGAATCAGCCCCAGCATTTT CASRAGGNQPQHF
TRBD1 TRBJ1-3 TRBV7-8 once TGTGCCAGCAGCTCGGGACAGAGCTCTGGAAACACCATATATTTT CASSSGQSSGNTIYF
- TRBJ1-6 TRBV5-1 - TGCGCCAGCAGCTCCGGAGAAGGCTCCTATAATTCACCCCTCCACTTT CASSSGEGSYNSPLHF